The present T cell receptor beta chain was sequenced within a study of spatial heterogeneity in lung cancer. Study-level information: An average of more than ten raw reads was observed per unique TCR and UMI combination.

The ends were cut back, 1 base at V and 0 bases at J, with 9 bases in the middle. The germline V gene encodes CDR1 MGHRA and CDR2 YSYEKL. The CDR3 has 15 amino acids. Time point specified: sample taken at primary tumor resection. The donors comprised 60 to 80 untreated early-stage non-small cell lung cancer patients. Unsorted whole RNA samples from tumor, nontumor lung or frozen PBMC were sequenced. TCR cDNA molecules were tagged individually, and each one carried a unique molecular identifier. TCRdb analysed the 5' RACE reads with MiXCR anew, one entry per CDR3 protein. Of some 38,000 distinct CDR3 sequences in the sample, 3.1% were seen once. This clonotype turned up a few times.

Source: normal lung tissue next to the tumor, taken at surgery. The chain has TRBV4-1 and TRBJ1-2; D remains unclear. This TCR derives from a male donor with early-stage non-small cell lung cancer. CDR3 DNA sequence: TGCGCCAGCAGCCAAGGCGTCGGGTCTAACTATGGCTACACCTTC. Translating it yields CASSQGVGSNYGYTF.